The clone carrying this TCR beta chain came up once. The antigen is not known. The data stem from a study of cytomegalovirus exposure and HLA in healthy donors. Whole-study results and caveats: A list of 164 TCR beta chains associated with cytomegalovirus was given. It was found in a later analysis that first-cohort TCR clusters tended to co-occur in the 95 to 150 validation repertoires.

Sequenced by immunoSEQ multiplex PCR; TCRdb stores in-frame clones only, minus some. Here the sample spans tens of thousands of clones, about 90% being singletons. The receptor was isolated from a young woman in good health and CMV-seropositive. The sequenced sample was PBMCs.

CDR3 sequence (DNA): TGTGCCAGCAGCTCCCGCCAAGAGACCCAGTACTTC. Translating gives CASSSRQETQYF. The V and J genes are TRBV6-5 and TRBJ2-5; D not certain. Germline CDR1 MNHEY, CDR2 SVGAGI. Trimming took 6 bases from V and 1 from J, leaving 6 bases between them. The CDR3 is 12 residues long.